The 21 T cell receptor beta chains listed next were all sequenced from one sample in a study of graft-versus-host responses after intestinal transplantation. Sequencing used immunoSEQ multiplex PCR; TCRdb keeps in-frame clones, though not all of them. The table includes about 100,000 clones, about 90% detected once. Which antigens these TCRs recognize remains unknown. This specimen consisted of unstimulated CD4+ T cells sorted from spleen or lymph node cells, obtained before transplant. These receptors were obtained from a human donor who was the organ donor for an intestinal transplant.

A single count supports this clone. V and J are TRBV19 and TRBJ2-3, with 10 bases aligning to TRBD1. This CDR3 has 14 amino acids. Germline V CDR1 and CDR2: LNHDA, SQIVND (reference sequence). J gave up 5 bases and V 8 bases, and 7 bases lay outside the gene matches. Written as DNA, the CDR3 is TGTGCCAGTGCCGACAGGGGGCACGGAGATACGCAGTATTTT. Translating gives CASADRGHGDTQYF. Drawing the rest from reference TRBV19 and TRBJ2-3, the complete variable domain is DGGITQSPKYLFRKEGQNVTLSCEQNLNHDAMYWYRQDPGQGLRLIYYSQIVNDFQKGDIAEGYSVSREKKESFPLTVTSAQKNPTAFYLCASADRGHGDTQYFGPGTRLTVL.

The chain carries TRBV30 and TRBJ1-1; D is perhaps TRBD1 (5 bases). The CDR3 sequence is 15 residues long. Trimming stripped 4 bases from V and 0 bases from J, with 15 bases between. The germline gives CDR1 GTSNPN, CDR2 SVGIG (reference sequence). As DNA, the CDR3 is TGTGCCTGGAATGCAGGGAATGGGATGAACACTGAAGCTTTCTTT. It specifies CAWNAGNGMNTEAFF.

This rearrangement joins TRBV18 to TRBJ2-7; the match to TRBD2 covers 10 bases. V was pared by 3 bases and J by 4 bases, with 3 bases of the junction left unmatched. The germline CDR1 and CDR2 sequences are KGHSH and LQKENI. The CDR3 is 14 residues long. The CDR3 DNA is TGTGCCAGCTCACCGGGACTAGCGAAATACGAGCAGTACTTC. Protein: CASSPGLAKYEQYF.

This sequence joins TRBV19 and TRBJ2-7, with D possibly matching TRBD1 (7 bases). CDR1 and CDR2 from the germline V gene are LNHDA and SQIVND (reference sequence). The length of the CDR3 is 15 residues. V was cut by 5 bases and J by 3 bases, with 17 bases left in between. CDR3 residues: CASSVASGGGYEQYF. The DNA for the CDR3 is TGTGCCAGTAGTGTGGCGTCAGGGGGAGGCTACGAGCAGTACTTC.

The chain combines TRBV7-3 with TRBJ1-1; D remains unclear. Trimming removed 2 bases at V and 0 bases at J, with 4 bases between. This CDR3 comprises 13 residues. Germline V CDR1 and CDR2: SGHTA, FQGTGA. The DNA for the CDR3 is TGTGCCAGCAGCTTATTTGTGAACACTGAAGCTTTCTTT. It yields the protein CASSLFVNTEAFF. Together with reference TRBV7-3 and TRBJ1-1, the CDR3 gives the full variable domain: GAGVSQTPSNKVTEKGKYVELRCDPISGHTALYWYRQSLGQGPEFLIYFQGTGAADDSGLPNDRFFAVRPEGSVSTLKIQRTERGDSAVYLCASSLFVNTEAFFGQGTRLTVV.

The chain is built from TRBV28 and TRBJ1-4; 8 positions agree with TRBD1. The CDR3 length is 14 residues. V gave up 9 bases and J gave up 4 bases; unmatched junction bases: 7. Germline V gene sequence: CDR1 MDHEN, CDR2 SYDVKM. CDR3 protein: CASSRGPGNEKLFF. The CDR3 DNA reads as TGTGCCAGTTCCAGGGGGCCCGGTAATGAAAAACTGTTTTTT.

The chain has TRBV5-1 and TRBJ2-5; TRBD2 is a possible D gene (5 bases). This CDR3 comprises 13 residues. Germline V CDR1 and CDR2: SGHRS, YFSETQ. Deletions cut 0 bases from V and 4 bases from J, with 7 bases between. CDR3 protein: CASSLELAETQYF. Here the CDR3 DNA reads TGCGCCAGCAGCTTGGAGCTAGCAGAGACCCAGTACTTC.

The CDR3 sequence: CASSSTGGTSGANVLTF. The CDR3 DNA reads as TGTGCCAGTAGCTCTACAGGGGGTACCTCTGGGGCCAACGTCCTGACTTTC. The chain uses TRBV19 and TRBJ2-6; 8 nucleotides agree with TRBD1. Germline V gives CDR1 LNHDA, CDR2 SQIVND (reference sequence). V lost 6 bases and J lost 0; bases outside the gene matches: 7. The CDR3 has 17 residues.

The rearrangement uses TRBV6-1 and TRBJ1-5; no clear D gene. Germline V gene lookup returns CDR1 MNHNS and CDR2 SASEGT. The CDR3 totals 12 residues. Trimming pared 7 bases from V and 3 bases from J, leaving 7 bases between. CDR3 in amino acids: CASKVNNQPQHF. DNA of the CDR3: TGTGCCAGCAAGGTCAACAATCAGCCCCAGCATTTT.

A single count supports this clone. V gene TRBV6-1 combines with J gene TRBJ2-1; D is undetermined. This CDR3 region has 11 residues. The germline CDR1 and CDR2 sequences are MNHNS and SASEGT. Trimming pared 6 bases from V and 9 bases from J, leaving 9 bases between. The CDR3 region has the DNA TGTGCCAGCAGAAGTAAAGGTGAGCAGTTCTTC. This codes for CASRSKGEQFF.

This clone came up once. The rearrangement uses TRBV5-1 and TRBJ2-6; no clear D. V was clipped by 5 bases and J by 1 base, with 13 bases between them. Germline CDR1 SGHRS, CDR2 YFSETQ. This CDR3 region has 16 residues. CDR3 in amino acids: CASRPGVASGANVLTF. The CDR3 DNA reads TGCGCCAGCAGACCCGGCGTGGCTTCTGGGGCCAACGTCCTGACTTTC.

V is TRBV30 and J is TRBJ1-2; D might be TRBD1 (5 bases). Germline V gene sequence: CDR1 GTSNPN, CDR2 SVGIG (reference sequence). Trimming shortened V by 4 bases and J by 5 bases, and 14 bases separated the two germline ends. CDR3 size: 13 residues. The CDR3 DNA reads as TGTGCCTGGATGGTGCAGGGACGGTATGGCTACACCTTC. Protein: CAWMVQGRYGYTF.

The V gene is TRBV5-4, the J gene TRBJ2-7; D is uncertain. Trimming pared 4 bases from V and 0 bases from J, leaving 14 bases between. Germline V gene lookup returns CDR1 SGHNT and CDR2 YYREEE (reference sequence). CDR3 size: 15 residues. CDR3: CASSRPLLNSYEQYF. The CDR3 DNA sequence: TGTGCCAGCAGCCGACCCCTTTTAAACTCCTACGAGCAGTACTTC.

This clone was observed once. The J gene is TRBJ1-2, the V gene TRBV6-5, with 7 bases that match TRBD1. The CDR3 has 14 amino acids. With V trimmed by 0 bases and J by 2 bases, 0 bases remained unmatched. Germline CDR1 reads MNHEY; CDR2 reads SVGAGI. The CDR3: CASSYSTGNYGYTF. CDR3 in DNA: TGTGCCAGCAGTTACTCGACAGGGAACTATGGCTACACCTTC.

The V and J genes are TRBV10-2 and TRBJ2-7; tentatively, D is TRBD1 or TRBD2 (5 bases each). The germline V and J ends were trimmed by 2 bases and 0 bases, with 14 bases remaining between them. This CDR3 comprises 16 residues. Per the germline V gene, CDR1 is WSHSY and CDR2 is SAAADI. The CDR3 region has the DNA TGCGCCAGCAGTGAGCGGTTGGGACGGAGCTCCTACGAGCAGTACTTC. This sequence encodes CASSERLGRSSYEQYF.

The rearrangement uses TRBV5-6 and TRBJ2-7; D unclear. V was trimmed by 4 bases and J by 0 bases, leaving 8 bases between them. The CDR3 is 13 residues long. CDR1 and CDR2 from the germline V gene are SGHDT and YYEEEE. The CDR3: CASSPPRSYEQYF. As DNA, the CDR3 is TGTGCCAGCAGCCCCCCCCGCTCCTACGAGCAGTACTTC.

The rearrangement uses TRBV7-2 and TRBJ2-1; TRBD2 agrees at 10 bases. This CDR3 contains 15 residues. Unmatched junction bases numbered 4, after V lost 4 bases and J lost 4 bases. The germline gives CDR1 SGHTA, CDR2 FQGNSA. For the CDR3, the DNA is TGTGCCAGCAGCTCTTTAGCGGGGGGTTACAATGAGCAGTTCTTC. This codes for CASSSLAGGYNEQFF.

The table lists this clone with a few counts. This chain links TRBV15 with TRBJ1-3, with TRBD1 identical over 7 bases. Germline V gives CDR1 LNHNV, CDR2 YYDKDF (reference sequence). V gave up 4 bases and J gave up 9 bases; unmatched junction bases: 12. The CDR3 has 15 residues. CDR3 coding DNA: TGTGCCACCAGCAAGAGATTCGGGTCAGGGGGCACCATATATTTT. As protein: CATSKRFGSGGTIYF.

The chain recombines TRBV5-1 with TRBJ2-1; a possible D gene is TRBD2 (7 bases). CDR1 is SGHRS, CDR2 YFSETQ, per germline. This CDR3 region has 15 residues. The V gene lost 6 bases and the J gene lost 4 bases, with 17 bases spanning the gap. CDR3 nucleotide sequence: TGCGCCAGCACCACTGGCGGGGGCCCTTACAATGAGCAGTTCTTC. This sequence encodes CASTTGGGPYNEQFF. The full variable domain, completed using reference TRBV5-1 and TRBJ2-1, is KAGVTQTPRYLIKTRGQQVTLSCSPISGHRSVSWYQQTPGQGLQFLFEYFSETQRNKGNFPGRFSGRQFSNSRSEMNVSTLELGDSALYLCASTTGGGPYNEQFFGPGTRLTVL.

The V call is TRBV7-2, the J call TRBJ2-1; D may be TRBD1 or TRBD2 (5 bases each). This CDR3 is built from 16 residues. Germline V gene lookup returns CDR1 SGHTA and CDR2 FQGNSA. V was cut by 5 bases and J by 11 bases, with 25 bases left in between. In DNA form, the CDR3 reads TGTGCCAGCAGCGCCCCCGGGACCGAGACTACAATTCAGCAGTTCTTC. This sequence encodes CASSAPGTETTIQQFF.

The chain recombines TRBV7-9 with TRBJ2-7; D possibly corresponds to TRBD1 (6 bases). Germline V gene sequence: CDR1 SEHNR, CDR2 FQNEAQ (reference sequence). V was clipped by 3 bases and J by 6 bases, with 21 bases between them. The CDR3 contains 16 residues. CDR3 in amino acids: CASSFDLTGWDSEQYF. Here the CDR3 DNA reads TGTGCCAGCAGCTTCGACCTGACAGGCTGGGATAGCGAGCAGTACTTC. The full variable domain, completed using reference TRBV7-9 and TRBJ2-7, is DTGVSQNPRHKITKRGQNVTFRCDPISEHNRLYWYRQTLGQGPEFLTYFQNEAQLEKSRLLSDRFSAERPKGSFSTLEIQRTEQGDSAMYLCASSFDLTGWDSEQYFGPGTRLTVT.